This T cell receptor (beta chain) was sequenced in a study of T cells in Graves' hyperthyroidism and ophthalmopathy. J was trimmed by 6 bases and V by 8 bases; bases with no gene match: 7. From germline, CDR1 is LNHNV and CDR2 YYDKDF (reference sequence). This CDR3 contains 13 residues. Amplification targeted TCR beta CDR3 regions from RNA transcripts. Carried out on the TCR CDR3, a first-round RT-PCR used the HTBI primer set. TCRdb processed the multiplex PCR reads anew with MiXCR; each CDR3 protein has one entry. The sample lists 550,000 to 600,000 distinct CDR3 sequences; 40% to 55% were seen once. This clonotype was seen at least ten times.

The receptor was derived from an adult woman with Graves' disease, either hyperthyroidism or ophthalmopathy (not recorded which). The sequencing input was peripheral blood or thyroid tissue (not recorded which). The chain joins TRBV15 to TRBJ1-5; TRBD1 aligns across 7 bases. Written as DNA, the CDR3 is TGTGCCACCTCTAGGCAGGGGGGTCAGCCCCAGCATTTT. As protein: CATSRQGGQPQHF.